This paragraph reports one T cell receptor beta chain. These data come from a study of blood T cell repertoires in COVID-19. Across the study: Samples came from the United States, Italy and Spain, spanning acute and convalescent COVID-19. Sources were T cells, B-cell-depleted T cells, or PBMCs; the material itself was cDNA or gDNA.

CDR1 and CDR2 (germline): SNHLY, FYNNEI. V was pared by 0 bases and J by 4 bases, with 9 bases between. The CDR3 runs to 14 residues. Here immunoSEQ multiplex PCR was the method, and the copy in TCRdb shows in-frame clones only, minus some. Of around 200,000 clones listed, about 80% are singletons. The sequence was collected from a man in his forties or fifties with active or convalescent COVID-19. Sequencing was performed on peripheral blood. The rearrangement joins TRBV2 to TRBJ1-2; D gene ambiguous. For the CDR3, the DNA is TGTGCCAGCAGTGAAGCAGCGGAATCCTATGGCTACACCTTC. Its protein is CASSEAAESYGYTF.